A selection of T cell receptor beta chains follows, all from one sample in a study of cytomegalovirus exposure and HLA in healthy donors. Using immunoSEQ multiplex PCR, the repertoire was profiled, and TCRdb retains in-frame clones only, with some absent. Of some 120,000 clones listed, nearly 80% are singletons. Material: PBMCs. All receptors derive from a woman between 35 and 50 years old in good health and CMV-seronegative. CDR3s include the opening cysteine and the closing phenylalanine or tryptophan. The order of the fields is J gene, clone size, D gene, V gene, CDR3 protein, CDR3 DNA. A D gene is named only where the DNA matches it firmly. Expanded clones get a size class; other rows say once, few or many, or leave the size out.

j_call: TRBJ1-2
clone_size: few
d_call: TRBD1
v_call: TRBV7-9
cdr3_aa: CASSLNRDRGSRGYTF
cdr3_nt: TGTGCCAGCAGCTTAAACCGGGACAGGGGGTCTCGTGGCTACACCTTC

j_call: TRBJ1-5
clone_size: .
d_call: TRBD1
v_call: TRBV6-1
cdr3_aa: CASRRTGERQPQHF
cdr3_nt: TGTGCCAGCAGACGGACAGGGGAACGTCAGCCCCAGCATTTT

j_call: TRBJ2-7
clone_size: .
d_call: .
v_call: TRBV28
cdr3_aa: CASSSGDSSYEQYF
cdr3_nt: TGTGCCAGCAGTTCCGGCGACAGTTCCTACGAGCAGTACTTC

j_call: TRBJ2-5
clone_size: once
d_call: .
v_call: TRBV5-8
cdr3_aa: CASSLAPQGGETQYF
cdr3_nt: TGTGCCAGCAGCTTAGCCCCCCAGGGGGGAGAGACCCAGTACTTC

j_call: TRBJ2-2
clone_size: .
d_call: TRBD1
v_call: TRBV5-6
cdr3_aa: CASKEYGQGWTGELFF
cdr3_nt: TGTGCCAGCAAGGAGTACGGACAGGGTTGGACCGGGGAGCTGTTTTTT

j_call: TRBJ2-2
clone_size: .
d_call: TRBD2
v_call: TRBV6-5
cdr3_aa: CASSYPGLVVGELFF
cdr3_nt: TGTGCCAGCAGTTACCCGGGACTAGTGGTCGGGGAGCTGTTTTTT

j_call: TRBJ2-7
clone_size: .
d_call: TRBD2
v_call: TRBV20-1
cdr3_aa: CSGRETYEQYF
cdr3_nt: TGCAGTGGGCGGGAGACCTACGAGCAGTACTTC

j_call: TRBJ1-2
clone_size: .
d_call: .
v_call: TRBV27
cdr3_aa: CASSTPPRPLSGYGYTF
cdr3_nt: TGTGCCAGCAGCACCCCTCCGAGGCCGCTAAGCGGCTATGGCTACACCTTC

j_call: TRBJ2-3
clone_size: .
d_call: .
v_call: TRBV15
cdr3_aa: CATSRGEVGLRTDTQYF
cdr3_nt: TGTGCCACCAGCAGAGGTGAGGTCGGATTACGCACAGATACGCAGTATTTT

j_call: TRBJ1-1
clone_size: few
d_call: .
v_call: TRBV6-5
cdr3_aa: CASSTRRDTEAFF
cdr3_nt: TGTGCCAGCAGTACCCGACGGGACACTGAAGCTTTCTTT